One sample yielded the 4 T cell receptor beta chains listed below, sequenced in a study of Graves' ophthalmopathy and Graves' hyperthyroidism. Beta-chain TCR CDR3 regions were amplified from RNA transcripts. RT-PCR with HTBI primers came first, then second-round multiplex PCR. In TCRdb, the multiplex PCR reads were re-called with MiXCR into one record per CDR3 protein. The sample has roughly 610,000 distinct CDR3 sequences; about 20% are singletons. Input material: peripheral blood. The receptors were sampled from a woman between 18 and 30 years old with stable Graves' hyperthyroidism. Some clones in this sample may be carry-over from other donors' samples.

This clonotype has a single count. The chain employs TRBV10-3 and TRBJ1-2, with D unclear. V was shortened by 2 bases and J by 5 bases, with 6 bases between the two germline ends. Germline values: CDR1 ENHRY, CDR2 SYGVKD. CDR3 length: 12 residues. CDR3 sequence reads: CAISEQEYGYTF. The CDR3 DNA sequence: TGTGCCATCAGTGAGCAGGAATATGGCTACACCTTC.

In its sample, this clonotype was seen many times. The chain has TRBV6-5 and TRBJ2-7; 10 bases fit TRBD1. The germline V gene has CDR1 MNHEY and CDR2 SVGAGI. J was trimmed by 5 bases and V by 4 bases; bases with no gene match: 5. The CDR3 is made up of 14 amino acids. DNA of the CDR3: TGTGCCAGCAGTTTCGGACAGGGGGTGAACGAGCAGTACTTC. The encoded protein is CASSFGQGVNEQYF.

This clonotype has at least ten counts. This rearrangement joins TRBV24-1 to TRBJ2-7; no firm D call. This CDR3 region has 14 residues. Trimming pared 4 bases from V and 2 bases from J, leaving 11 bases between. The germline gives CDR1 KGHDR, CDR2 SFDVKD. The CDR3 nucleotides read TGTGCCACCAGTGAGGCAGGCCGGACCTACGAGCAGTACTTC. It yields the protein CATSEAGRTYEQYF.

This clonotype was detected many times. The chain links TRBV20-1 to TRBJ1-1; 8 nucleotides align to TRBD1. V shed 6 bases and J 1 base; nucleotides not matched to a gene: 4. Germline loops: CDR1 DFQATT, CDR2 SNEGSKA (reference sequence). This CDR3 has 13 amino acids. Here the CDR3 reads CSAGQGSNTEAFF. In DNA, the CDR3 is TGCAGTGCCGGACAGGGCTCGAACACTGAAGCTTTCTTT.